This is a list of T cell receptor beta chains from one sample in a study of CD8 T cells in Susac syndrome. A single record per CDR3 protein comes from TCRdb applying MiXCR to the immunoSEQ multiplex PCR reads. Here the sample spans just under 150,000 distinct CDR3 sequences, approximately 93% being singletons. The sequenced sample was CD4+ T cells from PBMCs. Receptors originate from a human donor in good health. Both conserved end residues are part of each CDR3. Each record gives: D gene, J gene, V gene, clone size, CDR3 protein, CDR3 DNA. The D gene is left open where the match is weak. Some rows mark clone size as missing; the rest say once, few, many or name a class of expanded clone.

d_gene: TRBD2; j_gene: TRBJ2-7; v_gene: TRBV5-4; abundance: once; CDR3aa: CASSSLAGAAYEQYF; CDR3nt: TGTGCCAGCAGCTCCCTAGCGGGAGCGGCCTACGAGCAGTACTTC
d_gene: -; j_gene: TRBJ2-7; v_gene: TRBV5-1; abundance: -; CDR3aa: CASSLTGPEEQYF; CDR3nt: TGCGCCAGCAGCTTAACCGGACCAGAAGAGCAGTACTTC
d_gene: TRBD2; j_gene: TRBJ2-1; v_gene: TRBV18; abundance: few; CDR3aa: CASSIAGTWYNEQFF; CDR3nt: TGTGCCAGCTCGATAGCGGGAACGTGGTACAATGAGCAGTTCTTC
d_gene: -; j_gene: TRBJ2-2; v_gene: TRBV6-6; abundance: -; CDR3aa: CASSYQSLMGELFF; CDR3nt: TGTGCCAGCAGTTACCAGTCGCTAATGGGGGAGCTGTTTTTT
d_gene: -; j_gene: TRBJ1-5; v_gene: TRBV9; abundance: -; CDR3aa: CASSVGALRPNQPQHF; CDR3nt: TGTGCCAGCAGCGTAGGGGCACTCAGGCCCAATCAGCCCCAGCATTTT
d_gene: -; j_gene: TRBJ2-7; v_gene: TRBV20-1; abundance: -; CDR3aa: CSAGADSYEQYF; CDR3nt: TGCAGTGCTGGGGCTGATTCCTACGAGCAGTACTTC
d_gene: TRBD2; j_gene: TRBJ2-7; v_gene: TRBV11-2; abundance: once; CDR3aa: CASSLGVGLAMYEQYF; CDR3nt: TGTGCCAGCAGCTTAGGGGTCGGACTAGCCATGTACGAGCAGTACTTC
d_gene: -; j_gene: TRBJ2-7; v_gene: TRBV5-4; abundance: -; CDR3aa: CASSPPGVSSYEQYF; CDR3nt: TGTGCCAGCAGCCCGCCGGGGGTGAGCTCCTACGAGCAGTACTTC
d_gene: -; j_gene: TRBJ2-2; v_gene: TRBV5-1; abundance: -; CDR3aa: CASSLVATGELFF; CDR3nt: TGCGCCAGCAGCTTGGTGGCCACCGGGGAGCTGTTTTTT
d_gene: TRBD1; j_gene: TRBJ1-2; v_gene: TRBV9; abundance: -; CDR3aa: CASSRGQFAYGYTF; CDR3nt: TGTGCCAGCAGCCGGGGACAGTTTGCCTATGGCTACACCTTC
d_gene: -; j_gene: TRBJ2-5; v_gene: TRBV12-3/TRBV12-4; abundance: -; CDR3aa: CASTLLGRGEETQYF; CDR3nt: TGTGCCAGCACCCTATTGGGAAGGGGTGAAGAGACCCAGTACTTC